The TCR beta chain described here comes from a study of T cell repertoires in cytomegalovirus infection. Study information: Evidence of both CMV infection and a matching HLA type came from public TCR beta signatures.

TCRdb re-called the reads through MiXCR, storing one row per CDR3 protein. Of under 300,000 distinct CDR3 sequences in the sample, approximately 15% were seen once. The CDR3 covers 14 residues. The germline V and J ends were trimmed by 6 bases and 1 base, with 10 bases remaining between them. Germline values: CDR1 MNHEY, CDR2 SMNVEV (reference sequence). Source material: CD8+ T cells from PBMCs. The clonotype originates from a human donor in good health (CMV status not recorded). Some clones in this sample may be carry-over from other donors' samples. The gene calls are TRBV27 and TRBJ1-5, with a weak D call TRBD1 (5 bases). CDR3 sequence reads: CASSPAGSNQPQHF. The CDR3 DNA sequence: TGTGCCAGCAGCCCCGCAGGGAGCAATCAGCCCCAGCATTTT.